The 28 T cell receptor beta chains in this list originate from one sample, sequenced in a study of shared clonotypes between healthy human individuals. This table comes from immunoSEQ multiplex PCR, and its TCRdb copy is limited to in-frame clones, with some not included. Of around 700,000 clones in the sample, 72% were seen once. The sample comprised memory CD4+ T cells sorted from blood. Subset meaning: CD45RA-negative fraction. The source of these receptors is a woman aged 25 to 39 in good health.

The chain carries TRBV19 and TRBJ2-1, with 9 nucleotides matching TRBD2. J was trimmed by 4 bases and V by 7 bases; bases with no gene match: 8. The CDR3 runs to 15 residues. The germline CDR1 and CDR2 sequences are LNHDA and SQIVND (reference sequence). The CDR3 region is CASTIAGAGYNEQFF. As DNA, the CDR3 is TGTGCCAGTACCATAGCGGGAGCCGGTTACAATGAGCAGTTCTTC.

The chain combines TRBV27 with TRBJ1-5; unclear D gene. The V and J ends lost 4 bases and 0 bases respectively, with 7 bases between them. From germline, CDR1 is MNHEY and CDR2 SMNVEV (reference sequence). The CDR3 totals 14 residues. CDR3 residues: CASSSPSSNQPQHF. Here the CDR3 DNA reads TGTGCCAGCAGTTCACCAAGTAGCAATCAGCCCCAGCATTTT.

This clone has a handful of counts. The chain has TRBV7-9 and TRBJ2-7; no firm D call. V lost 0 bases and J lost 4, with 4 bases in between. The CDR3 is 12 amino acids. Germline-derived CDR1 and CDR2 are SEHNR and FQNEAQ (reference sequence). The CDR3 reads CASSLAQYEQYF. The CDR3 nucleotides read TGTGCCAGCAGCTTAGCGCAGTACGAGCAGTACTTC.

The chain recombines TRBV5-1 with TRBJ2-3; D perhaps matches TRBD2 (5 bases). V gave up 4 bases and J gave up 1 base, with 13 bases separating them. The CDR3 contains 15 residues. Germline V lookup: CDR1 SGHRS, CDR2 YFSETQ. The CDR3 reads CASSPWNGGTDTQYF. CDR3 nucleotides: TGCGCCAGCAGCCCATGGAACGGGGGCACAGATACGCAGTATTTT.

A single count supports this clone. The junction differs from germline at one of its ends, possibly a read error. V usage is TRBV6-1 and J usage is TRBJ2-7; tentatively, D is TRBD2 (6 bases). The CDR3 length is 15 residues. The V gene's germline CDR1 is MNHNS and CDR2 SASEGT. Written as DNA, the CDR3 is TGTGCCAGCAGCGAAGGGGCTGACGGGAGCCACGAGCAGTACTTC. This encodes CASSEGADGSHEQYF.

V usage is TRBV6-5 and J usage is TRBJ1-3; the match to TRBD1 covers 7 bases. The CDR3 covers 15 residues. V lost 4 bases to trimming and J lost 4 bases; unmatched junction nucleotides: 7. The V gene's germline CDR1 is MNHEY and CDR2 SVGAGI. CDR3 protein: CASSSGGSTGNTIYF. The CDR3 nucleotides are TGTGCCAGCAGTTCAGGGGGATCTACAGGAAACACCATATATTTT.

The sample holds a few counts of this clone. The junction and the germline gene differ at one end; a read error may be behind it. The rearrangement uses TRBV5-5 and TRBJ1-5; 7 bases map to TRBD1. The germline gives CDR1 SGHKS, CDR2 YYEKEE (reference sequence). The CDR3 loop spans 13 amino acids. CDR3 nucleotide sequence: TGTGCCAGCAGCTGGGACAGCACTCAGCCCCAGCATTTT. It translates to CASSWDSTQPQHF.

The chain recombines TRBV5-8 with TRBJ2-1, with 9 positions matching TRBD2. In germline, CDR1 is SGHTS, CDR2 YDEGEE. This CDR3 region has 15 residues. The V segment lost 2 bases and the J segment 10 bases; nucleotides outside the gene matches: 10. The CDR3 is CASSFGVAGVGEQFF. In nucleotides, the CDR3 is TGTGCCAGCAGCTTCGGCGTAGCGGGAGTAGGGGAGCAGTTCTTC.

The CDR3 DNA follows: TGTGCCAGCAGGCTACCGGGACAGGGAAGCTATCAGCCCCAGCATTTT. It translates to CASRLPGQGSYQPQHF. The gene calls are TRBV28 and TRBJ1-5, with 9 bases aligning to TRBD1. The CDR3 has 16 amino acids. The V and J ends lost 6 bases and 5 bases, in that order; junction bases with no gene match: 11. Germline V gene lookup returns CDR1 MDHEN and CDR2 SYDVKM.

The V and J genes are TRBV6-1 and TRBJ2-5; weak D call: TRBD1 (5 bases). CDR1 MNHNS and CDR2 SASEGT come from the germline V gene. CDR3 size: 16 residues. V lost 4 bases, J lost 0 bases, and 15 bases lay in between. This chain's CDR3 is CASSGKMTANQETQYF. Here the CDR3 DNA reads TGTGCCAGCAGTGGAAAGATGACAGCTAACCAAGAGACCCAGTACTTC.

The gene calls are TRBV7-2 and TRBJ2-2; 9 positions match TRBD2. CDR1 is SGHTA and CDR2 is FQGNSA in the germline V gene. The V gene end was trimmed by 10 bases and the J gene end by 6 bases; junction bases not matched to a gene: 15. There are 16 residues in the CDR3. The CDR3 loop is CANPRSGGRAAGELFF. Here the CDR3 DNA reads TGTGCCAACCCACGCTCCGGCGGGAGGGCCGCCGGGGAGCTGTTTTTT.

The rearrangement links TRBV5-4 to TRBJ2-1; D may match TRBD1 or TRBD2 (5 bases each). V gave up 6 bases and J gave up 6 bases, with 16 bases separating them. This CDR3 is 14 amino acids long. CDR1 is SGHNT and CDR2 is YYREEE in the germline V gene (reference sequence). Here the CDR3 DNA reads TGTGCCAGCACCCGGGACCAGCCCTCCAATGAGCAGTTCTTC. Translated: CASTRDQPSNEQFF.

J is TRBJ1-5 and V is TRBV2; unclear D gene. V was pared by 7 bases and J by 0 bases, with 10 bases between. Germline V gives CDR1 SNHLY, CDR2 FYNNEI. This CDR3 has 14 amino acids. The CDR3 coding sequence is TGTGCCAGCAATATTGTGTATAGCAATCAGCCCCAGCATTTT. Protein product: CASNIVYSNQPQHF.

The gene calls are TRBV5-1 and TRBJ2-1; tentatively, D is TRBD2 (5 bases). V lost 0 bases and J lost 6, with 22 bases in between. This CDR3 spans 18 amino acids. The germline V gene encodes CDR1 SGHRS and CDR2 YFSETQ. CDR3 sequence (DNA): TGCGCCAGCAGCTTGGCCCCGCGAAGCACCGGGAATATCAATGAGCAGTTCTTC. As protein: CASSLAPRSTGNINEQFF.

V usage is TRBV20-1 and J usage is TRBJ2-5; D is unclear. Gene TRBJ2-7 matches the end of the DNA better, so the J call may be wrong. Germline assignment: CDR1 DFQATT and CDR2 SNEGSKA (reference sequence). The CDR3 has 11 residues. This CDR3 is CSAPWVYEQYF. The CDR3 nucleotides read TGCAGTGCTCCATGGGTATACGAGCAGTACTTC.

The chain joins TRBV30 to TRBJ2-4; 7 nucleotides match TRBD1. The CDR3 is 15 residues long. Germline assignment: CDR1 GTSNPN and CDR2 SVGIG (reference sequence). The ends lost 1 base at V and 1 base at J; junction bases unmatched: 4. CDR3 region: CAWSGKTGAKNIQYF. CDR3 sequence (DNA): TGTGCCTGGAGTGGCAAGACAGGGGCCAAAAACATTCAGTACTTC.

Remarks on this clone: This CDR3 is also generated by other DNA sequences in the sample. DNA of the CDR3: TGCGCCAGCAATGGGGTTGGGGACACCGGGGAGCTGTTTTTT. As protein: CASNGVGDTGELFF. This sequence joins TRBV5-1 and TRBJ2-2; D is unresolved. Germline-derived CDR1 and CDR2 are SGHRS and YFSETQ. This CDR3 has 14 amino acids. The ends were cut back, 6 bases at V and 3 bases at J, with 12 bases in the middle.

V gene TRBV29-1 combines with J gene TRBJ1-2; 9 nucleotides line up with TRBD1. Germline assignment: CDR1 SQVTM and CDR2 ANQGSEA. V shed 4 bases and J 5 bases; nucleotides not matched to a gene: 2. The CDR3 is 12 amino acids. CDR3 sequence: CSVVTGGYGYTF. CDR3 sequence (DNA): TGCAGCGTTGTGACAGGGGGATATGGCTACACCTTC.

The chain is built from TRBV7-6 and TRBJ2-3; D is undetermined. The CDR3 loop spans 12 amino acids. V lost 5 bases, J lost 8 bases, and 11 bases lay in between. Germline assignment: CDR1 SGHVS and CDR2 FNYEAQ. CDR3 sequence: CASSPRSGTQYF. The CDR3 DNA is TGTGCCAGCAGCCCCCGATCTGGTACGCAGTATTTT. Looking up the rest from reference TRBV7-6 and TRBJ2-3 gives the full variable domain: GAGVSQSPRYKVTKRGQDVALRCDPISGHVSLYWYRQALGQGPEFLTYFNYEAQQDKSGLPNDRFSAERPEGSISTLTIQRTEQRDSAMYRCASSPRSGTQYFGPGTRLTVL.

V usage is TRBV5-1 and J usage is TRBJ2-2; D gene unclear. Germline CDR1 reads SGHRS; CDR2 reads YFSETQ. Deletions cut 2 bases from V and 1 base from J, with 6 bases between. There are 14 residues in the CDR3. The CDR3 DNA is TGCGCCAGCAGCTTCGGGCGGAACACCGGGGAGCTGTTTTTT. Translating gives CASSFGRNTGELFF.

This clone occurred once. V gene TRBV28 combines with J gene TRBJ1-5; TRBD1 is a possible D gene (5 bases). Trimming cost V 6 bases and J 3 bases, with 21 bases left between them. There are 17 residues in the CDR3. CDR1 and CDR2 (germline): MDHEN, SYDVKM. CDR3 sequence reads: CASSPTTASPNNQPQHF. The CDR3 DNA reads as TGTGCCAGCAGCCCAACGACAGCTTCCCCCAACAATCAGCCCCAGCATTTT. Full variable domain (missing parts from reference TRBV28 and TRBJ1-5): DVKVTQSSRYLVKRTGEKVFLECVQDMDHENMFWYRQDPGLGLRLIYFSYDVKMKEKGDIPEGYSVSREKKERFSLILESASTNQTSMYLCASSPTTASPNNQPQHFGDGTRLSIL.

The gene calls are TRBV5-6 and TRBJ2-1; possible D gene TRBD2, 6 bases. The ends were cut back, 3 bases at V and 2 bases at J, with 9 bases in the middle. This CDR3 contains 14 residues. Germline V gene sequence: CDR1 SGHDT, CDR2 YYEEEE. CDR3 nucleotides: TGTGCCAGCAGCTCGGGACTGGCCTACAATGAGCAGTTCTTC. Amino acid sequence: CASSSGLAYNEQFF.

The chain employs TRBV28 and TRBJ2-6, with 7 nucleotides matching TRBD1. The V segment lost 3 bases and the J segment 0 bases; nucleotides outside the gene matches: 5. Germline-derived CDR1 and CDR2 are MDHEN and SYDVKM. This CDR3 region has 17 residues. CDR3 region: CASSFGDSASGANVLTF. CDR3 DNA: TGTGCCAGCAGTTTTGGGGACAGTGCCTCTGGGGCCAACGTCCTGACTTTC.

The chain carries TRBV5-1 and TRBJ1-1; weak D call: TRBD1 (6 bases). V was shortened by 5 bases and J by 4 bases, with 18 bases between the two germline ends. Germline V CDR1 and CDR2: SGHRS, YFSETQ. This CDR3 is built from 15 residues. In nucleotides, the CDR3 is TGCGCCAGCAGTGTGACAGGCGACCTGAGCACTGAAGCTTTCTTT. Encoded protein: CASSVTGDLSTEAFF.

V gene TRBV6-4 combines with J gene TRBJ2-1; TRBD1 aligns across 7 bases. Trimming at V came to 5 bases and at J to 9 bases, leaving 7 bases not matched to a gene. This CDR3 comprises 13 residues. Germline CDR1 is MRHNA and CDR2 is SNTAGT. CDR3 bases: TGTGCCAGCAGTTTCGAAGCAGGGGGTGAGCAGTTCTTC. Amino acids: CASSFEAGGEQFF.

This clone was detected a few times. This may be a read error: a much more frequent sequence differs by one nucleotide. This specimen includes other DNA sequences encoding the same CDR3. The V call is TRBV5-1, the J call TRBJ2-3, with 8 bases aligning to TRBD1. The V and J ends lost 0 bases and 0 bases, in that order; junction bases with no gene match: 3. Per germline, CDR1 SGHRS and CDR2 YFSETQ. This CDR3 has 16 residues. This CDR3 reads CASSLGQGASTDTQYF. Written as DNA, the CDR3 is TGCGCCAGCAGCTTGGGGCAGGGGGCAAGCACAGATACGCAGTATTTT.

The CDR3 DNA follows: TGTGCCAGTAGTGACAACAGGTCCGGACGCAATCAGCCCCAGCATTTT. Amino acid sequence: CASSDNRSGRNQPQHF. The chain recombines TRBV19 with TRBJ1-5; D may be TRBD1 (5 bases). This CDR3 has 16 amino acids. V was trimmed by 5 bases and J by 2 bases, leaving 16 bases between them. The germline CDR1 and CDR2 sequences are LNHDA and SQIVND (reference sequence).

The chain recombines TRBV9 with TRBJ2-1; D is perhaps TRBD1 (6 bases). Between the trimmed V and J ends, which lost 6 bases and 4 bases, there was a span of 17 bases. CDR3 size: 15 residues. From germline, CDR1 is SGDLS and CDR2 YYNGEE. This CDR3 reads CASTKQGNGYNEQFF. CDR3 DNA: TGTGCCAGCACAAAACAGGGCAATGGGTACAATGAGCAGTTCTTC.